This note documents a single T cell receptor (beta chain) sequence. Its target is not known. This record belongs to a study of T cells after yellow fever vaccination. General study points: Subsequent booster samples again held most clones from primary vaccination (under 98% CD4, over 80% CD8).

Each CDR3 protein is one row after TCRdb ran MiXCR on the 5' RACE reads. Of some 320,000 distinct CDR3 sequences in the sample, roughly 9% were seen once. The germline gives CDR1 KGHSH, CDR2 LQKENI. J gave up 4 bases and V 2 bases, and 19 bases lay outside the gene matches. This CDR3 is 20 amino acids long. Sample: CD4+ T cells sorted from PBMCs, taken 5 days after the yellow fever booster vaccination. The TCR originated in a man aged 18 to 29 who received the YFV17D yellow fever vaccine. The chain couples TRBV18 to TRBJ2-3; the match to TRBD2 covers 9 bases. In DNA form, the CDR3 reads TGTGCCAGCTCACCATCTATCTCGGTCGCGGGGGGGCTTTCCGCAGATACGCAGTATTTT. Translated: CASSPSISVAGGLSADTQYF. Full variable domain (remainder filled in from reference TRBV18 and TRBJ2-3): NAGVMQNPRHLVRRRGQEARLRCSPMKGHSHVYWYRQLPEEGLKFMVYLQKENIIDESGMPKERFSAEFPKEGPSILRIQQVVRGDSAAYFCASSPSISVAGGLSADTQYFGPGTRLTVL.